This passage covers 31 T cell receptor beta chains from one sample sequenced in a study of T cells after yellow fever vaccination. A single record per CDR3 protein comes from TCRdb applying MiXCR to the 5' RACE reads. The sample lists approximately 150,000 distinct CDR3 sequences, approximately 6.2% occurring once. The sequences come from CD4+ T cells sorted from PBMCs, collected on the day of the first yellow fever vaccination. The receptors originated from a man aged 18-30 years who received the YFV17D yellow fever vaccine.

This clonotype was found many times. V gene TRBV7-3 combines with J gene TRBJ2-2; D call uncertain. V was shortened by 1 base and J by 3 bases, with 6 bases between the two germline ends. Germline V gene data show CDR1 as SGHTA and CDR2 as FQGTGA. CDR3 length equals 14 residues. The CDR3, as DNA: TGTGCCAGCAGCTTAAATCGCGACACCGGGGAGCTGTTTTTT. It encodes CASSLNRDTGELFF.

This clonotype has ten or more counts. In nucleotides, the CDR3 is TGCGCCAGCAGCCGATCACCTAGCGGGGGGGACACAGATACGCAGTATTTT. Translating gives CASSRSPSGGDTDTQYF. The V call is TRBV4-1, the J call TRBJ2-3, with 12 bases matching TRBD2. CDR3 length equals 17 residues. The V and J ends lost 4 bases and 2 bases, in that order; junction bases with no gene match: 7. In germline, CDR1 is MGHRA, CDR2 YSYEKL.

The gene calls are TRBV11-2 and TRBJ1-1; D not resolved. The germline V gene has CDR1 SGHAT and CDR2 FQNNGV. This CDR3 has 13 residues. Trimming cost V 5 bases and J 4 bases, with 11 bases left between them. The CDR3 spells CASSARPGTEAFF. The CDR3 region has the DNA TGTGCCAGCAGCGCACGTCCGGGCACTGAAGCTTTCTTT.

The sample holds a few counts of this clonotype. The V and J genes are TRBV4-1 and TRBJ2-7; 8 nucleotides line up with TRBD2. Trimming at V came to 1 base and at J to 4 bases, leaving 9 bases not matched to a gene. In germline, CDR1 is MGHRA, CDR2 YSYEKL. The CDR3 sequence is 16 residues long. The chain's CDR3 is CASSQATSGPFYEQYF. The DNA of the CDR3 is TGCGCCAGCAGCCAAGCCACTAGCGGACCCTTTTACGAGCAGTACTTC.

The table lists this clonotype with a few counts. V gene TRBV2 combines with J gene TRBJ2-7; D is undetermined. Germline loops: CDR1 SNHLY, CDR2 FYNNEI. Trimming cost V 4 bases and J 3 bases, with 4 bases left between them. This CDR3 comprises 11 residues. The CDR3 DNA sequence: TGTGCCAGCAGTGGTCTCTACGAGCAGTACGTC. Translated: CASSGLYEQYV.

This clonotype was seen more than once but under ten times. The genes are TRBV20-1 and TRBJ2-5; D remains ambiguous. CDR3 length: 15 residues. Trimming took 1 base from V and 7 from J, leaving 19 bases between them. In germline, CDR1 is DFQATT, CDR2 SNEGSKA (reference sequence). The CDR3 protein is CSARALMGSSLTQYF. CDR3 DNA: TGCAGTGCTAGAGCCTTAATGGGTTCAAGCTTGACCCAGTACTTC.

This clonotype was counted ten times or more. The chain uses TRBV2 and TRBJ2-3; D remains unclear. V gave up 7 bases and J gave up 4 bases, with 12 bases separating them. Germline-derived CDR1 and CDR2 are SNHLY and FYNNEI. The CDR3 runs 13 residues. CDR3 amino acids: CASNPTIADTQYF. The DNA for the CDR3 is TGTGCCAGCAACCCCACCATCGCAGATACGCAGTATTTT.

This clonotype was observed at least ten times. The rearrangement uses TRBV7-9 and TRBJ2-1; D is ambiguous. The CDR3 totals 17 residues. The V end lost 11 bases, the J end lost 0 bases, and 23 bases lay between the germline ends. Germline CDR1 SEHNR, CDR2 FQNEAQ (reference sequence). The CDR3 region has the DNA TGTGCCTCCCCTAGATCCGTAGGATTTTCCTCCTACAATGAGCAGTTCTTC. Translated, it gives CASPRSVGFSSYNEQFF.

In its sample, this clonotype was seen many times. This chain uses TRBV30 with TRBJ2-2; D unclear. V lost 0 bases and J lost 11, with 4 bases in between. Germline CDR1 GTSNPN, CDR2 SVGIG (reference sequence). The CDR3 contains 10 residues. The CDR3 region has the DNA TGTGCCTGGAGTGTAGGCGAGCTGTTTTTT. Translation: CAWSVGELFF.

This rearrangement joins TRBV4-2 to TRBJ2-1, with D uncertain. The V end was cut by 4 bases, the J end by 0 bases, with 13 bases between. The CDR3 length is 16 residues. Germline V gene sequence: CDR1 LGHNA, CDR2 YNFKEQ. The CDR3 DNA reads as TGTGCCAGCAGCCCCGGGCCACTCTGCTCCTACAATGAGCAGTTCTTC. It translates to CASSPGPLCSYNEQFF.

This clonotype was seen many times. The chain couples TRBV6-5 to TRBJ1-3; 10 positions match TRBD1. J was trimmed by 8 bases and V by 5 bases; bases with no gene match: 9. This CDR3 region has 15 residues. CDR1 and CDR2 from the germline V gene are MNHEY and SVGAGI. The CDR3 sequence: CASSRPTGGWDTIYF. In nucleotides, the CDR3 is TGTGCCAGCAGTCGACCGACAGGGGGCTGGGACACCATATATTTT.

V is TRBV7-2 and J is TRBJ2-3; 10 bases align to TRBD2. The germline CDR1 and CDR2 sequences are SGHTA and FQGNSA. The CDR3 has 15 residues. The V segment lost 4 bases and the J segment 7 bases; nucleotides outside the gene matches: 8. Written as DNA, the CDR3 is TGTGCCAGCAGCTACCCGGGACTAGCGTCTAATACGCAGTATTTT. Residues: CASSYPGLASNTQYF.

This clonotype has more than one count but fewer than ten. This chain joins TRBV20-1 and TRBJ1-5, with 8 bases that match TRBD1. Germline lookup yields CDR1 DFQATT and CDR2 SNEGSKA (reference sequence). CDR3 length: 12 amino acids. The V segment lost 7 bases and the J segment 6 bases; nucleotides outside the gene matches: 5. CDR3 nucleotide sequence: TGCAGTGGGAGACAGGGGAGTCAGCCCCAGCATTTT. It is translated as CSGRQGSQPQHF.

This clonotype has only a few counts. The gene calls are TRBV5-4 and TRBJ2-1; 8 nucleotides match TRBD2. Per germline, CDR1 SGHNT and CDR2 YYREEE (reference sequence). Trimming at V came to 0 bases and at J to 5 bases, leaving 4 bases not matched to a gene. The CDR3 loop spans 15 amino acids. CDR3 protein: CASSLGGGKDNEQFF. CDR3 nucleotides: TGTGCCAGCAGCTTGGGCGGGGGGAAAGACAATGAGCAGTTCTTC.

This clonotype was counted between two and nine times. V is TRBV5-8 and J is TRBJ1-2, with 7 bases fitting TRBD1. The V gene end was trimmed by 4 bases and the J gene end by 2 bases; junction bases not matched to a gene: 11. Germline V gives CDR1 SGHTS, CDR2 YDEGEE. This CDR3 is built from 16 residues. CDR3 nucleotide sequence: TGTGCCAGCAGCCCCCTATCCGGGACAGCCAACTATGGCTACACCTTC. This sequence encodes CASSPLSGTANYGYTF.

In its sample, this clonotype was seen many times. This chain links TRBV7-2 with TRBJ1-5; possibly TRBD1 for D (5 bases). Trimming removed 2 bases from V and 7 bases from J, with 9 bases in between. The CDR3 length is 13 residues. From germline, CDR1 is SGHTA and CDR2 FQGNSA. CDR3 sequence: CASSLRQTQPQHF. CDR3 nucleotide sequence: TGTGCCAGCAGCTTACGACAGACCCAGCCCCAGCATTTT. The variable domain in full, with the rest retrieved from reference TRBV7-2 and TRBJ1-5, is GAGVSQSPSNKVTEKGKDVELRCDPISGHTALYWYRQSLGQGLEFLIYFQGNSAPDKSGLPSDRFSAERTGGSVSTLTIQRTQQEDSAVYLCASSLRQTQPQHFGDGTRLSIL.

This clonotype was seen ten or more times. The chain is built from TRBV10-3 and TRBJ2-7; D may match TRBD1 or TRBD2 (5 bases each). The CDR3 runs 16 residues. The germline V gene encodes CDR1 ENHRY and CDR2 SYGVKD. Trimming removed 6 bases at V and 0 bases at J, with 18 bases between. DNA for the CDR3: TGTGCCATCAGCCGGGGAGACAGCAGTAGCTCCTACGAGCAGTACTTC. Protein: CAISRGDSSSSYEQYF.

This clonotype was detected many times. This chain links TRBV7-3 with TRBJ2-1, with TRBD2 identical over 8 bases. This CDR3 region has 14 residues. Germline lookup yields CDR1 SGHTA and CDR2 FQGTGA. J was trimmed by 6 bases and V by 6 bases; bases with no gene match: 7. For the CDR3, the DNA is TGTGCCAGCAGGATAGCGGGGACTAGCAATGAGCAGTTCTTC. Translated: CASRIAGTSNEQFF.

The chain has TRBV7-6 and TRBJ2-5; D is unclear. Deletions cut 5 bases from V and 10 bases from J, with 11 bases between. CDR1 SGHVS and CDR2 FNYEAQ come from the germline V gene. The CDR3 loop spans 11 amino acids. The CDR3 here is CASSARTVQYF. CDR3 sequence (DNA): TGTGCCAGCAGCGCCCGGACGGTCCAGTACTTC.

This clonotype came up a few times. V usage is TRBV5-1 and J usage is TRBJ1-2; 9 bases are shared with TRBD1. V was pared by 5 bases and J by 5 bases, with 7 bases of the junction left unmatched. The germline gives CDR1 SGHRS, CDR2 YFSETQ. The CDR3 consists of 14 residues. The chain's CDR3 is CASSPRTGEYGYTF. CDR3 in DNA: TGCGCCAGCAGTCCCCGGACAGGGGAATATGGCTACACCTTC.

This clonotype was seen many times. CDR3 in amino acids: CASSIQETQYF. Here the CDR3 DNA reads TGCGCCAGCAGCATCCAAGAGACCCAGTACTTC. V is TRBV5-1 and J is TRBJ2-5; D ambiguous. The CDR3 length is 11 residues. V dropped 4 bases and J dropped 1 base, with 2 bases sitting between them. CDR1 is SGHRS, CDR2 YFSETQ, per germline.

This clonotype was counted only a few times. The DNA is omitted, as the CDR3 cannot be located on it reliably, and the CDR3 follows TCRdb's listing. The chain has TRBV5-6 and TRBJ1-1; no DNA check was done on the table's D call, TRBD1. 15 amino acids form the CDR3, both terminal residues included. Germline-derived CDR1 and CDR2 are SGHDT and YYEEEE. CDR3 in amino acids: CASSFGPGLNTEAFF.

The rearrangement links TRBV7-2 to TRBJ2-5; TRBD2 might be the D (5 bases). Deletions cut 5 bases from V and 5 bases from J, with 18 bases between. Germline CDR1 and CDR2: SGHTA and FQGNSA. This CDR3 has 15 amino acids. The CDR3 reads CASSRSDYPSETQYF. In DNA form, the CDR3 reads TGTGCCAGCAGCCGCTCCGACTACCCCAGCGAGACCCAGTACTTC.

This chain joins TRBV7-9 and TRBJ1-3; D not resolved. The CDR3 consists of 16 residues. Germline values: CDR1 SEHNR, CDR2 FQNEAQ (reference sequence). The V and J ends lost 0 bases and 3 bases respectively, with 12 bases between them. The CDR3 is CASSLAFPGYGNTIYF. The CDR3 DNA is TGTGCCAGCAGCTTAGCGTTCCCCGGGTATGGAAACACCATATATTTT.

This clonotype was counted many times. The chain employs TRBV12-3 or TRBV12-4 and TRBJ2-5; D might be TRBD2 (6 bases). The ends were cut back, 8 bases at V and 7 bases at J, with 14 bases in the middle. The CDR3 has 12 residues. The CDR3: CASRAAGWTQYF. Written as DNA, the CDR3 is TGTGCCAGCCGAGCGGCGGGGTGGACCCAGTACTTC.

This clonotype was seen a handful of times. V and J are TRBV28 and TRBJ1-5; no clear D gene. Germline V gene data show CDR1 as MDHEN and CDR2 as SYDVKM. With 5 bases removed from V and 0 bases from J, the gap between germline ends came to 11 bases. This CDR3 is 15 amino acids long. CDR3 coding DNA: TGTGCCAGCAGTCCCCCGGGGAATAGCAATCAGCCCCAGCATTTT. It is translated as CASSPPGNSNQPQHF.

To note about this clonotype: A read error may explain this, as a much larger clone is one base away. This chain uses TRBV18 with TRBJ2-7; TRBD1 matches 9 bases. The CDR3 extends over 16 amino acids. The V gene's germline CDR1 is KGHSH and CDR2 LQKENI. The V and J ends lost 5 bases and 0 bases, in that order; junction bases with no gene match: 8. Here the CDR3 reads CASSYTTGGSSYEQYF. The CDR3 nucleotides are TGTGCCAGCTCATACACGACAGGGGGAAGCTCCTACGAGCAGTACTTC.

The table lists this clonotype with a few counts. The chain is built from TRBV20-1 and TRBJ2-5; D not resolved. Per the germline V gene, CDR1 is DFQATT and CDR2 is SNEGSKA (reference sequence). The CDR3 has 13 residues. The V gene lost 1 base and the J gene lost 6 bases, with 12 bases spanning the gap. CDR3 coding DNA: TGCAGTGCTAGAGTCGCAGGATTGAAGACCCAGTACTTC. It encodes CSARVAGLKTQYF.

The CDR3 DNA reads as TGTGCCAGCAGCACCCGGGGCACTCCGATTAGCAATCAGCCCCAGCATTTT. Translation gives CASSTRGTPISNQPQHF. This chain joins TRBV5-5 and TRBJ1-5; D is perhaps TRBD1 (5 bases). CDR3 length: 17 amino acids. Germline V CDR1 and CDR2: SGHKS, YYEKEE (reference sequence). Trimming took off 4 bases at V and 0 bases at J, with 17 bases between the two ends.

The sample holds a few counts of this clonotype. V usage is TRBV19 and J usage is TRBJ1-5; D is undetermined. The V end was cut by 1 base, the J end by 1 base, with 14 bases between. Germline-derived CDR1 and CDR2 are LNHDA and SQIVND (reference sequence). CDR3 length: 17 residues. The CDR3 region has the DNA TGTGCCAGTAGTATAGGGGCCTGGAAGAGAAGCAATCAGCCCCAGCATTTT. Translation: CASSIGAWKRSNQPQHF.

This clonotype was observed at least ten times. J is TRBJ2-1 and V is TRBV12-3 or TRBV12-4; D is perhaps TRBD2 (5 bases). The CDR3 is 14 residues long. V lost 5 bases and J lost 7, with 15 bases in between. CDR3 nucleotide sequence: TGTGCCAGCAGTCCCTTAGAGGGAAATAATGAGCAGTTCTTC. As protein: CASSPLEGNNEQFF.